Described below is a single T cell receptor beta chain sequence and its context. Through a sample-barcoded 5' primer and a J-beta primer mix, a second PCR was run for roughly 7 to 12 cycles. TCRdb itself ran the 5' RACE reads through MiXCR, one entry per CDR3 protein. The sample includes hundreds of thousands of distinct CDR3 sequences, 25% to 30% seen only once; the top ten take around 3%. This record belongs to a study of blood T cells in healthy people across ages. The data also belong to a second study, concerning T cells of mothers and their children.

Input material: blood. This TCR was sampled from a boy between 5 and 17 years old in good health.

CDR3 sequence: CASSPRGQRNTEAFF. The CDR3, as DNA: TGTGCCAGCAGCCCCAGGGGGCAGAGGAACACTGAAGCTTTCTTT. The rearrangement links TRBV9 to TRBJ1-1; TRBD1 matches 8 bases. The V gene's germline CDR1 is SGDLS and CDR2 YYNGEE. The CDR3 is 15 amino acids. V was pared by 4 bases and J by 1 base, with 6 bases of the junction left unmatched.